The 15 T cell receptor beta chains reported below all come from one sample, sequenced in a study of blood T cell repertoires in COVID-19. The method was immunoSEQ multiplex PCR; TCRdb's version includes in-frame clones alone and lacks a portion of them. The data show under 55,000 clones, approximately 85% seen once. The sequencing input was peripheral blood. The receptors derive from a human donor in a cohort sampled during active COVID-19.

The rearrangement uses TRBV6-6 and TRBJ1-2, with D uncertain. V was trimmed by 4 bases and J by 4 bases, leaving 7 bases between them. The CDR3 sequence is 12 residues long. Germline CDR1 reads MNHNY; CDR2 reads SVGAGI (reference sequence). The CDR3 nucleotides read TGTGCCAGCAGTTTGGAGTCCTATGGCTACACCTTC. This translates into CASSLESYGYTF.

The gene calls are TRBV5-6 and TRBJ1-1; weak D call: TRBD1 (6 bases). This CDR3 has 14 amino acids. Germline loops: CDR1 SGHDT, CDR2 YYEEEE. Trimming took off 3 bases at V and 0 bases at J, with 9 bases between the two ends. The CDR3 coding sequence is TGTGCCAGCAGCTCCAGGGGCCTGAACACTGAAGCTTTCTTT. As protein: CASSSRGLNTEAFF.

This chain uses TRBV19 with TRBJ1-2; tentative D call: TRBD1 (6 bases). The ends were cut back, 9 bases at V and 2 bases at J, with 16 bases in the middle. CDR1 and CDR2 (germline): LNHDA, SQIVND (reference sequence). This CDR3 contains 14 residues. The CDR3 loop reads CASRKGGSNYGYTF. In DNA form, the CDR3 reads TGTGCCAGCCGTAAGGGGGGGAGCAACTATGGCTACACCTTC.

This clone appeared a single time. V gene TRBV27 combines with J gene TRBJ2-1; D is perhaps TRBD2 (5 bases). The germline V gene encodes CDR1 MNHEY and CDR2 SMNVEV (reference sequence). The CDR3 length is 17 residues. V was trimmed by 2 bases and J by 7 bases, leaving 21 bases between them. CDR3 residues: CASSLRAADFNANEQFF. The CDR3 DNA sequence: TGTGCCAGCAGTTTAAGGGCAGCGGACTTTAACGCTAATGAGCAGTTCTTC.

This clone has just one count. This chain links TRBV9 with TRBJ1-6, with D possibly matching TRBD1 (6 bases). Trimming left V 3 bases short and J 7 bases short, with 8 bases between. The CDR3 is 13 amino acids. In germline, CDR1 is SGDLS, CDR2 YYNGEE. DNA for the CDR3: TGTGCCAGCAGCGCAACAGGGAATTCACCCCTCCACTTT. Amino acids: CASSATGNSPLHF. Combining the CDR3 with reference TRBV9 and TRBJ1-6 gives the whole variable domain DSGVTQTPKHLITATGQRVTLRCSPRSGDLSVYWYQQSLDQGLQFLIQYYNGEERAKGNILERFSAQQFPDLHSELNLSSLELGDSALYFCASSATGNSPLHFGNGTRLTVT.

The J gene is TRBJ2-5, the V gene TRBV6-1; D might be TRBD2 (5 bases). Trimming removed 2 bases at V and 5 bases at J, with 12 bases between. Germline values: CDR1 MNHNS, CDR2 SASEGT. The length of the CDR3 is 14 residues. The CDR3 DNA sequence: TGTGCCAGCAGTGAACAAGCGGCTCGCGAGACCCAGTACTTC. This codes for CASSEQAARETQYF.

The chain carries TRBV5-1 and TRBJ1-2, with 8 bases that match TRBD1. The J segment lost 4 bases and the V segment lost 0 bases, leaving 8 bases of the junction unmatched. There are 16 residues in the CDR3. Per the germline V gene, CDR1 is SGHRS and CDR2 is YFSETQ. The CDR3 reads CASSLGVGQGGYGYTF. CDR3 DNA sequence: TGCGCCAGCAGCTTGGGGGTCGGACAGGGTGGCTATGGCTACACCTTC. Using reference TRBV5-1 and TRBJ1-2 for the parts outside the CDR3, the full variable domain is KAGVTQTPRYLIKTRGQQVTLSCSPISGHRSVSWYQQTPGQGLQFLFEYFSETQRNKGNFPGRFSGRQFSNSRSEMNVSTLELGDSALYLCASSLGVGQGGYGYTFGSGTRLTVV.

The rearrangement uses TRBV28 and TRBJ2-7; D possibly corresponds to TRBD2 (6 bases). Germline V gene sequence: CDR1 MDHEN, CDR2 SYDVKM. The V end lost 7 bases, the J end lost 7 bases, and 20 bases lay between the germline ends. The CDR3 is 14 residues long. The CDR3 bases are TGTGCCAGCATTTCGGCTACCCGACGGGAGGAGCAGTACTTC. Translation gives CASISATRREEQYF.

V and J are TRBV3-1 (or the pseudogene TRBV3-2) and TRBJ1-1; a weak D match, TRBD1 (5 bases). CDR3 length: 18 residues. V lost 0 bases and J lost 1, with 18 bases in between. Germline values: CDR1 LGHDT, CDR2 YNNKEL (reference sequence). CDR3 nucleotides: TGTGCCAGCAGCCAAGAAGCTTGGGGCACGAGAAGGAACACTGAAGCTTTCTTT. Protein sequence: CASSQEAWGTRRNTEAFF.

CDR3 DNA: TGTGCCAGCAGCCCCCGCTCGGGACTAGCGGCTCAAGAGACCCAGTACTTC. Its translation is CASSPRSGLAAQETQYF. The chain employs TRBV9 and TRBJ2-5; 11 bases align to TRBD2. Trimming cost V 4 bases and J 2 bases; bases outside gene matches: 10. This CDR3 is built from 17 residues. Germline-derived CDR1 and CDR2 are SGDLS and YYNGEE.

The genes are TRBV20-1 and TRBJ1-1, with no clear D. Germline V gives CDR1 DFQATT, CDR2 SNEGSKA (reference sequence). This CDR3 has 14 residues. V was clipped by 3 bases and J by 5 bases, with 16 bases between them. CDR3: CSASLTDGSTEAFF. The CDR3 nucleotides read TGCAGTGCTAGTCTCACAGATGGCAGTACTGAAGCTTTCTTT.

This chain uses TRBV27 with TRBJ2-7, with TRBD1 matching over 10 bases. Per germline, CDR1 MNHEY and CDR2 SMNVEV (reference sequence). After removal of 5 bases from V and 4 bases from J, the junction contained 20 bases not matched to a gene. This CDR3 spans 19 amino acids. The CDR3 DNA sequence: TGTGCCAGCAGTCCGACCGGGACAGGGGCCCATTGGCTCCCTTACGAGCAGTACTTC. As protein: CASSPTGTGAHWLPYEQYF.

J is TRBJ2-3 and V is TRBV2; TRBD2 aligns across 8 bases. Germline values: CDR1 SNHLY, CDR2 FYNNEI. The CDR3 is made up of 15 amino acids. Germline trimming cut 4 bases from V and 8 bases from J; bases unmatched to any gene: 11. CDR3: CASSGAGGAHTTQYF. As DNA, the CDR3 is TGTGCCAGCAGTGGGGCCGGGGGGGCCCACACTACGCAGTATTTT.

The chain uses TRBV28 and TRBJ2-3; D gene uncertain. CDR3 length: 13 residues. Trimming removed 8 bases at V and 0 bases at J, with 9 bases between. Per the germline V gene, CDR1 is MDHEN and CDR2 is SYDVKM. The CDR3 is CASGRSSTDTQYF. The CDR3 DNA reads as TGTGCCAGCGGCAGGTCTAGCACAGATACGCAGTATTTT.

This clone showed up just a few times. This chain connects TRBV30 to TRBJ2-2, with unresolved D. Trimming stripped 4 bases from V and 1 base from J, with 7 bases between. Germline CDR1 is GTSNPN and CDR2 is SVGIG (reference sequence). This CDR3 is built from 13 residues. CDR3 sequence reads: CAWNRVNTGELFF. CDR3 coding DNA: TGTGCCTGGAACCGGGTGAACACCGGGGAGCTGTTTTTT.